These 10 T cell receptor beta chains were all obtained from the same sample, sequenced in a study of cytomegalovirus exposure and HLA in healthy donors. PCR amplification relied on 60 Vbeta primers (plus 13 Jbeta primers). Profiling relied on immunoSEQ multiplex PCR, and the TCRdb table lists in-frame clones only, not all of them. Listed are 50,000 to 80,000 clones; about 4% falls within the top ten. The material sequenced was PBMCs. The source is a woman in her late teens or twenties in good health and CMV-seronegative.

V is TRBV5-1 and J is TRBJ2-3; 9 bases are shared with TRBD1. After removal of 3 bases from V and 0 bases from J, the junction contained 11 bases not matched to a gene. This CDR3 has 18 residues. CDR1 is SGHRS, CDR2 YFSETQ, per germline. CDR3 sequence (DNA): TGCGCCAGCAGCTGGCCGGGACAGGGATACTCTAGCACAGATACGCAGTATTTT. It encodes CASSWPGQGYSSTDTQYF.

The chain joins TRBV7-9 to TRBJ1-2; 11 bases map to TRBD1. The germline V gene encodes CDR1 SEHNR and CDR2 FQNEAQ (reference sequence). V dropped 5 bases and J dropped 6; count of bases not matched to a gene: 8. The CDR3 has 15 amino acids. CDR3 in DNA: TGTGCCAGCAGCCCACGCGGACAGGGGGCGGATGGCTACACCTTC. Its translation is CASSPRGQGADGYTF.

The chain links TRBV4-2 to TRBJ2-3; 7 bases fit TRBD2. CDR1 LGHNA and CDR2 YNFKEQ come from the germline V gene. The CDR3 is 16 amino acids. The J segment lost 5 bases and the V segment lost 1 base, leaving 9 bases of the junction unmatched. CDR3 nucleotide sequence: TGTGCCAGCAGCCAAGGCCTAAGCGGGGTTGGAGATACGCAGTATTTT. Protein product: CASSQGLSGVGDTQYF.

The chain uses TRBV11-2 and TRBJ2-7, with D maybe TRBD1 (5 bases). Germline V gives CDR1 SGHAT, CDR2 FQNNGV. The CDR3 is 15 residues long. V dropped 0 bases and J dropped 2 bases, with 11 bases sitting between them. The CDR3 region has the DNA TGTGCCAGCAGCTTAGATGTGGCGGACACCTACGAGCAGTACTTC. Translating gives CASSLDVADTYEQYF.

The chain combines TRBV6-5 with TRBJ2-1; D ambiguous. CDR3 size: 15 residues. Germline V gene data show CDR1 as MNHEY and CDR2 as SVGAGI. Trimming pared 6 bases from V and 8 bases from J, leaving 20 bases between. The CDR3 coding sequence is TGTGCCAGCAGAAACGAAGCTAGGTTCCCCCATGAGCAGTTCTTC. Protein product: CASRNEARFPHEQFF.

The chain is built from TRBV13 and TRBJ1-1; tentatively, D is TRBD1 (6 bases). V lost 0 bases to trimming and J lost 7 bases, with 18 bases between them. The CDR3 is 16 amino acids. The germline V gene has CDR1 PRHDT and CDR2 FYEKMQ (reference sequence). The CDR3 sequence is CASSLGLGGGTGEAFF. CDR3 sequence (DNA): TGTGCCAGCAGCTTAGGCCTTGGGGGCGGAACAGGTGAAGCTTTCTTT.

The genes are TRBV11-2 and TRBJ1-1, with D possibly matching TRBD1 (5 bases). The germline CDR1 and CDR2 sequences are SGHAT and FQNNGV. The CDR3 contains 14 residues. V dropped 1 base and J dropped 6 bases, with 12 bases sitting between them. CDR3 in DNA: TGTGCCAGCAGCTTAGGGGCGGGACGCGCTGAAGCTTTCTTT. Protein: CASSLGAGRAEAFF.

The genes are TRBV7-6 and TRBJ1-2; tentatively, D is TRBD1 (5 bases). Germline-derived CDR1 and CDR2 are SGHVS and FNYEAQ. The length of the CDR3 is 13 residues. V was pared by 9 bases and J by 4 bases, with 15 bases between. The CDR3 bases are TGTGCCAGTGGGGGGATTCCGCTCTATGGCTACACCTTC. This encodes CASGGIPLYGYTF.

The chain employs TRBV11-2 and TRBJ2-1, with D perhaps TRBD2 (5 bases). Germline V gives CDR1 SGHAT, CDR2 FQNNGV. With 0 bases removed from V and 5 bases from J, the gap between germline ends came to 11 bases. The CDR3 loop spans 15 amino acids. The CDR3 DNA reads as TGTGCCAGCAGCTTAGAAGCGGCAGTAGACAATGAGCAGTTCTTC. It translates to CASSLEAAVDNEQFF.

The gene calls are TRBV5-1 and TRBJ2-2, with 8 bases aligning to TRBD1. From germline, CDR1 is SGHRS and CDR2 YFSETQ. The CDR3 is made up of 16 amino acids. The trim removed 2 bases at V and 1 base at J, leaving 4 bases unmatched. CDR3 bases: TGCGCCAGCAGCTTAGACAGGGGCGTGAACACCGGGGAGCTGTTTTTT. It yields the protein CASSLDRGVNTGELFF.